This passage covers 6 T cell receptor beta chains from one sample sequenced in a study of T-cell reconstitution after alpha-beta-depleted transplantation in children. Preparing the TCRbeta library involved the use of unique molecular identifiers. In TCRdb, the PCR reads were re-called with MiXCR into one record per CDR3 protein. The sample yields a few hundred thousand distinct CDR3 sequences, 9% to 10% seen once. The source was PBMCs from the stem cell graft donor, collected from the stem cell graft. The receptors shown here come from a human donor who donated a stem cell graft to a child with SCID.

This clonotype was counted ten times or more. The rearrangement joins TRBV25-1 to TRBJ1-1; 8 bases line up with TRBD1. The CDR3 consists of 13 residues. Germline CDR1 and CDR2: MGHDK and SYGVNS. Losses at the gene ends were 7 bases for V and 6 bases for J; bases not matched to a gene: 7. The CDR3, as DNA: TGTGCCAGCAAGCAGGGGGCAAGGGCTGAAGCTTTCTTT. Its protein product is CASKQGARAEAFF.

This clonotype was found many times. The chain has TRBV3-1 and TRBJ2-5; maybe TRBD2 (6 bases). Germline V gene lookup returns CDR1 LGHDT and CDR2 YNNKEL (reference sequence). The CDR3 runs to 15 residues. The V end lost 3 bases, the J end lost 0 bases, and 11 bases lay between the germline ends. The CDR3 region has the DNA TGTGCCAGCAGCCAGACACGGGGGAACCAAGAGACCCAGTACTTC. It codes for CASSQTRGNQETQYF.

This clonotype was recorded at least ten times. V gene TRBV20-1 combines with J gene TRBJ1-2; 8 nucleotides match TRBD1. The CDR3 is made up of 12 amino acids. V lost 6 bases and J lost 5; bases outside the gene matches: 5. Per the germline V gene, CDR1 is DFQATT and CDR2 is SNEGSKA (reference sequence). The CDR3 DNA is TGCAGTGCCGGACAGGGAGGATATGGCTACACCTTC. It is translated as CSAGQGGYGYTF.

There are many counts of this clonotype. V usage is TRBV20-1 and J usage is TRBJ2-1; a weak D match, TRBD1 (7 bases). There are 15 residues in the CDR3. Germline CDR1 DFQATT, CDR2 SNEGSKA (reference sequence). Trimming removed 5 bases at V and 0 bases at J, with 14 bases between. The DNA of the CDR3 is TGCAGTGCTGGAGGGACAGAAAGCTCCTACAATGAGCAGTTCTTC. Translation: CSAGGTESSYNEQFF.

This clonotype came up many times. The junction departs from germline at one end; a sequencing error may be responsible. This chain links TRBV20-1 with TRBJ2-2, with D perhaps matching TRBD1 or TRBD2 (7 bases each). The length of the CDR3 is 14 residues. Germline V gene lookup returns CDR1 DFQATT and CDR2 SNEGSKA (reference sequence). The chain's CDR3 is CSASAGGTTGELFF. CDR3 nucleotide sequence: TGCAGTGCTAGTGCCGGGGGGACCACAGGGGAGCTTTTTTTT.

This clonotype was observed many times. This chain connects TRBV6-2 or TRBV6-3 to TRBJ1-5; D call uncertain. Germline lookup yields CDR1 MNHEY and CDR2 SVGEGT. Trimming shortened V by 6 bases and J by 6 bases, and 15 bases separated the two germline ends. This CDR3 contains 14 residues. The CDR3 region is CASSRTSGSQPQHF. For the CDR3, the DNA is TGTGCCAGCAGCCGAACCAGTGGCAGTCAGCCCCAGCATTTT.